Listed here is a single TCR beta chain. CDR3 size: 16 residues. The study ran its PCR with 60 Vbeta and 13 Jbeta primers. Only in-frame clones appear in the TCRdb table, and some are missing; sequencing was by immunoSEQ multiplex PCR. The sample shows roughly 86,000 clones, around 71% of them seen only once. These data are taken from a study of cytomegalovirus exposure and HLA in healthy donors. The material sequenced was PBMCs. The TCR comes from a man aged 60 to 75 in good health and CMV-seronegative. The chain links TRBV12-2 to TRBJ1-5. TRBV12-2 is deemed a pseudogene. CDR3 in DNA: TGTGCAAGTCGCCTTTGGTTCCCGGGGAGCAATCAGCCCCAGCATTTT. It specifies CASRLWFPGSNQPQHF.